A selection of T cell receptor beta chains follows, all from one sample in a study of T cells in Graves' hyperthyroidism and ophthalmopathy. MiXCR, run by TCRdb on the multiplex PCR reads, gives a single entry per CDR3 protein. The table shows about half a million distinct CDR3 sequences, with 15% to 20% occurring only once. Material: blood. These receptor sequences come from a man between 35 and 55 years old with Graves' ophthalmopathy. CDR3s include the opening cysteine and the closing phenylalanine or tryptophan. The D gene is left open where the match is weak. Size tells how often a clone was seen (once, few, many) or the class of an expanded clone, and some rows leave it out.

cdr3_aa: CTSSLAPEGRQPQHF
cdr3_nt: TGTACCAGCAGCTTAGCGCCGGAGGGAAGGCAGCCCCAGCATTTT
d_call: NA
cdr3_length: 15
j_call: TRBJ1-5
v_call: TRBV7-9
clone_size: NA

cdr3_aa: CASSIEARGGNTEAFF
cdr3_nt: TGTGCCAGTAGTATAGAGGCGCGGGGGGGAAACACTGAAGCTTTCTTT
d_call: NA
cdr3_length: 16
j_call: TRBJ1-1
v_call: TRBV19
clone_size: few

cdr3_aa: CASSAHSTGNTEAFF
cdr3_nt: TGTGCCAGCAGCGCCCATTCGACAGGGAACACTGAAGCTTTCTTT
d_call: NA
cdr3_length: 15
j_call: TRBJ1-1
v_call: TRBV9
clone_size: many

cdr3_aa: CASSQGEGWQETQYF
cdr3_nt: TGTGCCAGCAGCCAAGGGGAGGGTTGGCAAGAGACCCAGTACTTC
d_call: TRBD2
cdr3_length: 15
j_call: TRBJ2-5
v_call: TRBV7-2
clone_size: NA

cdr3_aa: CASSLNPISVYEQYF
cdr3_nt: TGTGCCAGCAGCCTAAATCCTATTAGCGTCTACGAGCAGTACTTC
d_call: NA
cdr3_length: 15
j_call: TRBJ2-7
v_call: TRBV3-1
clone_size: few

cdr3_aa: CATSDSSRREALITGELFF
cdr3_nt: TGTGCCACCAGTGACTCCTCTCGGCGGGAGGCCCTGATTACCGGGGAGCTGTTTTTT
d_call: TRBD2
cdr3_length: 19
j_call: TRBJ2-2
v_call: TRBV24-1
clone_size: NA

cdr3_aa: CASSHFMSSYNEQFF
cdr3_nt: TGCGCCAGCAGCCACTTTATGAGCTCCTACAATGAGCAGTTCTTC
d_call: NA
cdr3_length: 15
j_call: TRBJ2-1
v_call: TRBV4-1
clone_size: NA

cdr3_aa: CAWSTGGADTQYF
cdr3_nt: TGTGCCTGGAGTACCGGGGGGGCAGATACGCAGTATTTT
d_call: TRBD2
cdr3_length: 13
j_call: TRBJ2-3
v_call: TRBV30
clone_size: many

cdr3_aa: CASSPGGGARETQYF
cdr3_nt: TGTGCCAGCTCACCTGGCGGGGGGGCCAGGGAGACCCAGTACTTC
d_call: TRBD2
cdr3_length: 15
j_call: TRBJ2-5
v_call: TRBV18
clone_size: NA

cdr3_aa: CASSLRGTNRDNEQFF
cdr3_nt: TGTGCCAGCAGCTTAAGGGGGACTAATCGGGACAATGAGCAGTTCTTC
d_call: NA
cdr3_length: 16
j_call: TRBJ2-1
v_call: TRBV13
clone_size: NA

cdr3_aa: CASSPLTGNTIYF
cdr3_nt: TGTGCCAGCAGCCCCTTAACTGGAAACACCATATATTTT
d_call: NA
cdr3_length: 13
j_call: TRBJ1-3
v_call: TRBV7-8
clone_size: NA

cdr3_aa: CSAQEGANTEAFF
cdr3_nt: TGCAGTGCCCAGGAGGGGGCAAATACTGAAGCTTTCTTT
d_call: TRBD1
cdr3_length: 13
j_call: TRBJ1-1
v_call: TRBV20-1
clone_size: many

cdr3_aa: CASSFRQETQYF
cdr3_nt: TGTGCCAGCAGCTTTAGACAAGAGACCCAGTACTTC
d_call: NA
cdr3_length: 12
j_call: TRBJ2-5
v_call: TRBV7-2
clone_size: many

cdr3_aa: CSASYRVGSYEQYF
cdr3_nt: TGCAGTGCTAGCTACAGGGTGGGTTCCTACGAGCAGTACTTC
d_call: NA
cdr3_length: 14
j_call: TRBJ2-7
v_call: TRBV20-1
clone_size: NA